This record looks at one TCR beta chain sequence and its context. This clone was counted only a few times. It has no known antigen specificity. The input lacks base qualities; no much larger clone sits a single base away. The sample originates from a study of blood T cell repertoires in COVID-19 (dated by TCRdb to the early 2020s). About the full investigation: Samples covering the acute and convalescent phases of COVID-19 were provided by collaborators in the United States, Italy and Spain. The material from the prospective study consisted of cDNA or gDNA derived from T cells, B-cell-depleted T cells, or PBMCs. The dataset comprised deeply sampled blood TCRbeta repertoires from subjects exposed to, actively infected with, or recovered from COVID-19. A freely available public database, intended as a resource for researchers studying the immune response to SARS-CoV-2, is where the repertoires were released. The samples were drawn from two sources: the first 160 participants of the ongoing ImmuneRACE study, and over 1,000 subjects contributed by 6 global collaborators. Nearly every sample came with metadata listing a de-identified subject ID, COVID-19 status, age in years and sex. Where HLA class I and class II types were available, the types were taken from metadata supplied by the sample provider, not from assay-based typing.

Via the germline V gene (reference sequence), CDR1 is LNHDA and CDR2 SQIVND. From cysteine to phenylalanine, the CDR3 is 14 amino acids long. Here the CDR3 DNA is all that survives: 42 bases in frame from base 1. The trim is 6 bases for V and 6 bases for J, with a gap of 18 bases between the germline ends. What the research found in general, with its limitations: The quantity of clinical and demographic metadata differed by source and by participant and was supplied without curation.

TCRbeta CDR3 regions were amplified from genomic DNA using the immunoSEQ Assay, a bias-controlled multiplex PCR. The paper's processing steps were these. Nucleated cell counts per sample were estimated from amplification of reference gene primers within the assay. To quantify the absolute abundance of each unique TCRbeta CDR3 rearrangement, sequence reads were collapsed and filtered. For each sample, productive Simpson clonality was calculated as the square root of Simpson's diversity index over productive rearrangements. TCRdb provides this immuneACCESS table in a form limited to in-frame rearrangements. Some clones are lacking; in checked studies, under half of them reflect an unresolved V gene, and why the rest are absent is not known. Clone size and the V and J calls come from that table; the DNA yielded D and trimming. This sample is represented by under 50,000 clones; less than 85% of them were singletons. The top ten hold 23% of the sample.

Collaborating institutions collected whole blood in K2EDTA tubes following their own protocols. For TCRbeta analysis, collaborator samples were shipped as frozen whole blood, as isolated PBMCs, or as DNA extracted from either sample type. Rearrangement joined TRBV19 to TRBJ2-7, with the D gene too uncertain to name. The sequence derives from a man in his 70s with acute or convalescent COVID-19. Sequenced material: peripheral blood. The sequenced DNA: TGTGCCAGTAGAAACGCGGCCGCTACCGGCGAGCAGTACTTC. The encoded protein is CASRNAAATGEQYF.